The T cell receptor (beta chain) under discussion was sequenced for a study of cytomegalovirus exposure and HLA in healthy donors. The CDR3 has 11 amino acids. Germline V lookup: CDR1 DFQATT, CDR2 SNEGSKA (reference sequence). Trimming pared 0 bases from V and 12 bases from J, leaving 11 bases between. PCR involved 60 Vbeta and 13 Jbeta primers. Profiling relied on immunoSEQ multiplex PCR, and the TCRdb table lists in-frame clones only, not all of them. The profile covers under 120,000 clones, with approximately 80% appearing a single time and approximately 5.1% taken by the ten largest. The source is a female donor in good health and CMV-seropositive. The specimen was PBMCs. The chain couples TRBV20-1 to TRBJ1-2; no clear D gene. CDR3 nucleotides: TGCAGTGCTAGAGATTTGCACTTCGACACCTTC. This encodes CSARDLHFDTF.